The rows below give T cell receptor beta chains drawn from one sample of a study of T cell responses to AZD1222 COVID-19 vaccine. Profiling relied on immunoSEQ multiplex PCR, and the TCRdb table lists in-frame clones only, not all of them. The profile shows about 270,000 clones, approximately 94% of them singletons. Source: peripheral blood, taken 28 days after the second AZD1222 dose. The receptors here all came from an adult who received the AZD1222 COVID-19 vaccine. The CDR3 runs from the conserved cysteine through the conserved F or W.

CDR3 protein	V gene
CASSLGLGEGYTF	TRBV7-3
CASINDRGQSNYGYTF	TRBV7-9
CASSLVGERTEAFF	TRBV5-1
CASSQGTGLSGNTIYF	TRBV18
CASSFLDRGGTDTQYF	TRBV5-4
CASRHPTPSNTGELFF	TRBV19
CASSFKRLGQPQHF	TRBV7-2
CASSPGGELFF	TRBV6-5
CASRTGTSGPFSYEQYF	TRBV28
CASSFQGADTQYF	TRBV7-2
CASSLGLGPGNTIYF	TRBV5-4
CASSLASGVRVYEQYF	TRBV5-1
CASSAGEVSYEQYF	TRBV9
CASSLERAGGYTF	TRBV7-9
CASSQGLDFIQYF	TRBV3-1/TRBV3-2
CASSQRTTDTQYF	TRBV28
CSASSGELFF	TRBV20-1
CAINSGYTF	TRBV5-6